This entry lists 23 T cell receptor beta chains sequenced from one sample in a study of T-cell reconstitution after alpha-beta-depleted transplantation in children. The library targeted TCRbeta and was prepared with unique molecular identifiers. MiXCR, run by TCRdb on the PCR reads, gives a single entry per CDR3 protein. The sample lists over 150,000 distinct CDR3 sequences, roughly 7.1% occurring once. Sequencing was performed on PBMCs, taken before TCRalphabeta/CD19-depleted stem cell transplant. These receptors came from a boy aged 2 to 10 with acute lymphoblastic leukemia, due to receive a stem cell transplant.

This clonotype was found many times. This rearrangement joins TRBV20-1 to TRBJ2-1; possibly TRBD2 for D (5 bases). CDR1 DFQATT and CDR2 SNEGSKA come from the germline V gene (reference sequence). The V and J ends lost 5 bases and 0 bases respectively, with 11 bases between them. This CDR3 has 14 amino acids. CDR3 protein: CSALIAFSYNEQFF. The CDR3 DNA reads TGCAGTGCTTTAATAGCGTTCTCCTACAATGAGCAGTTCTTC.

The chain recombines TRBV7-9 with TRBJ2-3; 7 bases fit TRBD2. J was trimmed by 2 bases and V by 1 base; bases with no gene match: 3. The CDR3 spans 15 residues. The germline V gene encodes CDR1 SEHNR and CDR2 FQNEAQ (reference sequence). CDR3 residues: CASSLGQRDTDTQYF. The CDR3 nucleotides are TGTGCCAGCAGCTTAGGCCAGCGGGACACAGATACGCAGTATTTT.

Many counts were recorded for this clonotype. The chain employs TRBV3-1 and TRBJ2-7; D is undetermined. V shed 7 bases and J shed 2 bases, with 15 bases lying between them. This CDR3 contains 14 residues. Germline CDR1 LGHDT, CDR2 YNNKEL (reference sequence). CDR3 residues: CASTRKDKTYEQYF. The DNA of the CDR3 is TGTGCCAGCACCCGGAAAGACAAGACCTACGAGCAGTACTTC.

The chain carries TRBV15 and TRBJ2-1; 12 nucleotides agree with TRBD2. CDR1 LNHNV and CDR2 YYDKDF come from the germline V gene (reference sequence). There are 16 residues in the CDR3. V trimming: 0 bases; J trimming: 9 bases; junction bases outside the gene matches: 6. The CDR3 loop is CATSRETSGRLGEQFF. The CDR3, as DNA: TGTGCCACCAGCAGAGAAACTAGCGGGAGGTTAGGTGAGCAGTTCTTC.

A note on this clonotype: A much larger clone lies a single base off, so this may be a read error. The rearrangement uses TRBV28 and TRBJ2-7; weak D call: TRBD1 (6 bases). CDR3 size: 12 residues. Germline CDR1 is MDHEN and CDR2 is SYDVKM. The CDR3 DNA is TGTGCCACCCAGCCAGGGGCCTACGTGCAGTACTTC. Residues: CATQPGAYVQYF.

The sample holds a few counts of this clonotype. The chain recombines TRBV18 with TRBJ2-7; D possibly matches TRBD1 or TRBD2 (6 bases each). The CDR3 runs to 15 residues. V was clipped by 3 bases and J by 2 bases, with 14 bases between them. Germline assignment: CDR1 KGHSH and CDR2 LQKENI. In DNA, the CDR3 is TGTGCCAGCTCACCGGGGGGCAGGTCCCCCTACGAGCAGTACTTC. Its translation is CASSPGGRSPYEQYF.

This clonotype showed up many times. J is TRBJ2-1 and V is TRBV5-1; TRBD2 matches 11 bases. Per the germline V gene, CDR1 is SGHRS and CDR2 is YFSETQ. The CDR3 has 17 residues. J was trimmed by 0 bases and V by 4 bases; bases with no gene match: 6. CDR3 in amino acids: CASSHPTSGVSYNEQFF. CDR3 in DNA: TGCGCCAGCAGCCATCCGACTAGCGGGGTCTCCTACAATGAGCAGTTCTTC.

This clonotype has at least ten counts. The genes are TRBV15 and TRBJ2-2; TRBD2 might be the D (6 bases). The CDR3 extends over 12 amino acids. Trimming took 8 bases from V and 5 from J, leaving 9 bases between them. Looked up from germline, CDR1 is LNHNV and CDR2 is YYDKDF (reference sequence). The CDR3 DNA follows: TGTGCCACCCGGGAGATGACCGGGGAGCTGTTTTTT. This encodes CATREMTGELFF. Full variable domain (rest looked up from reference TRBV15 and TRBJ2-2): DAMVIQNPRYQVTQFGKPVTLSCSQTLNHNVMYWYQQKSSQAPKLLFHYYDKDFNNEADTPDNFQSRRPNTSFCFLDIRSPGLGDTAMYLCATREMTGELFFGEGSRLTVL.

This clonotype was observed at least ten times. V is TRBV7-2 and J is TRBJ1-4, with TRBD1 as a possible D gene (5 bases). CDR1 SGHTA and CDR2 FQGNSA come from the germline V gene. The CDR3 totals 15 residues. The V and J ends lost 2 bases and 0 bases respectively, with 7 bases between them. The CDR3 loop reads CASSLRGATNEKLFF. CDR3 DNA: TGTGCCAGCAGCTTAAGGGGAGCAACTAATGAAAAACTGTTTTTT.

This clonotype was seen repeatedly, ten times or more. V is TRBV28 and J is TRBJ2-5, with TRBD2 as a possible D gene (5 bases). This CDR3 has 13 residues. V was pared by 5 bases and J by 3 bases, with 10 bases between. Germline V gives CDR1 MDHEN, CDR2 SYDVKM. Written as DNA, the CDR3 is TGTGCCAGCAGTGGCGACGGGGAAGAGACCCAGTACTTC. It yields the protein CASSGDGEETQYF.

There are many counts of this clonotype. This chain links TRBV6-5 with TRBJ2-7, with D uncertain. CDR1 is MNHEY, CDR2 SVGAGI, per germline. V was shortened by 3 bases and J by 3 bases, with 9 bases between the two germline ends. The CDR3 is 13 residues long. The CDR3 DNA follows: TGTGCCAGCAGTTATGGGATCCGCTACGAGCAGTACTTC. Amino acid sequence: CASSYGIRYEQYF.

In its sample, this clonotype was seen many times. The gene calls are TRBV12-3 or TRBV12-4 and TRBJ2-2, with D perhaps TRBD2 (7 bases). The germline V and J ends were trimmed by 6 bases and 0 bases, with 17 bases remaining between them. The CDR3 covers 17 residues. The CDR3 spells CASSLIRGASNTGELFF. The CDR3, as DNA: TGTGCCAGCAGCCTAATCCGGGGGGCCTCGAACACCGGGGAGCTGTTTTTT.

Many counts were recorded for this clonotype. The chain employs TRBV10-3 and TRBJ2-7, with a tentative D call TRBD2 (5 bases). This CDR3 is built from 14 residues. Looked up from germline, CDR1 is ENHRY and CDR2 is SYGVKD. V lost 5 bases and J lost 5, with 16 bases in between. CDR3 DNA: TGTGCCATCAGTCGGGAAAGGGCTGCTGACGAGCAGTACTTC. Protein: CAISRERAADEQYF.

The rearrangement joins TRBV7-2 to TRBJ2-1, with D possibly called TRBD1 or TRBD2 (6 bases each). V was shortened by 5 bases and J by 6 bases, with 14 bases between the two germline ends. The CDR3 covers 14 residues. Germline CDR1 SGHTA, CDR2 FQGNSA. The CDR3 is CASSQRGTSNEQFF. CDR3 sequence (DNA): TGTGCCAGCAGCCAGAGGGGGACTTCCAATGAGCAGTTCTTC.

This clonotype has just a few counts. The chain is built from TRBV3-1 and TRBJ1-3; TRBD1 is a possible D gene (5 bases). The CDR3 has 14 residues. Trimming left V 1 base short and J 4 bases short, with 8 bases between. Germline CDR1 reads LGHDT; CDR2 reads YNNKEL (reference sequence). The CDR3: CASSQAGSGNTIYF. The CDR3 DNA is TGTGCCAGCAGCCAAGCAGGGTCAGGAAACACCATATATTTT.

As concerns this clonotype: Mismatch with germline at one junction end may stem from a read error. CDR3 coding DNA: TGTGCCAGCACCCAAGAACCCAGAGGGGCGAACACCGGGGAGCTGTTTTTT. Protein sequence: CASTQEPRGANTGELFF. The gene calls are TRBV4-2 and TRBJ2-2; possibly TRBD1 or TRBD2 for D (5 bases each). CDR1 LGHNA and CDR2 YNFKEQ come from the germline V gene. The CDR3 runs 17 residues.

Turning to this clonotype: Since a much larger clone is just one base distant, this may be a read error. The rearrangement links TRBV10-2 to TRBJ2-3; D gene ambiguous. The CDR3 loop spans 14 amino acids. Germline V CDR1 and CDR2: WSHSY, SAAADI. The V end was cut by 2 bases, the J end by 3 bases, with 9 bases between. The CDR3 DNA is TGCGCCAGCAGTGAGGAGGTAGGAACAGATACGCAGTATTTT. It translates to CASSEEVGTDTQYF.

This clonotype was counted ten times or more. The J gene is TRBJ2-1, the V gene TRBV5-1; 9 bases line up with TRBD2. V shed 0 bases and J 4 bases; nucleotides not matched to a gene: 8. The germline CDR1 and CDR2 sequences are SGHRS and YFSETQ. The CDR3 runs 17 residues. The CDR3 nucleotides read TGCGCCAGCAGCTTGGTTCTAGGGCTAGCGGGGTACAATGAGCAGTTCTTC. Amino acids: CASSLVLGLAGYNEQFF.

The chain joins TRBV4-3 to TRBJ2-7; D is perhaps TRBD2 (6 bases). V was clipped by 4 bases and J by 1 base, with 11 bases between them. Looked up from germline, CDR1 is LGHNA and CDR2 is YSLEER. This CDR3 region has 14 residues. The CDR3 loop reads CASSPTRGSYEQYF. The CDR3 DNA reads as TGCGCCAGCAGCCCGACCCGGGGGTCCTACGAGCAGTACTTC.

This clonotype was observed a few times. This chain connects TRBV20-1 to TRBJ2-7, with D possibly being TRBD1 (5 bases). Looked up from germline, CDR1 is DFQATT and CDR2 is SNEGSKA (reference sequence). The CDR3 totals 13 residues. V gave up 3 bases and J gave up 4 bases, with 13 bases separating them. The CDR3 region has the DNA TGCAGTGCTAGTTCCCCCAGGGCTTACGAGCAGTACTTC. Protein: CSASSPRAYEQYF.

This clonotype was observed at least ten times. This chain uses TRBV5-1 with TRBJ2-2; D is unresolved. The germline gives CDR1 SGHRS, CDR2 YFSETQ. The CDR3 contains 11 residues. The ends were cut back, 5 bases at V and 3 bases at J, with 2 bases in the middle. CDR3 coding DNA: TGCGCCAGCAGAGACACCGGGGAGCTGTTTTTT. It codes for CASRDTGELFF.

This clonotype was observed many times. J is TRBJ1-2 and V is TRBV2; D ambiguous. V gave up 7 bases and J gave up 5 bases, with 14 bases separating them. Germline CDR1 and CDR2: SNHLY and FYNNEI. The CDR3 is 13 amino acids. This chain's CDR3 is CASTAERKYGYTF. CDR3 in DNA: TGTGCCAGCACCGCCGAAAGGAAATATGGCTACACCTTC.

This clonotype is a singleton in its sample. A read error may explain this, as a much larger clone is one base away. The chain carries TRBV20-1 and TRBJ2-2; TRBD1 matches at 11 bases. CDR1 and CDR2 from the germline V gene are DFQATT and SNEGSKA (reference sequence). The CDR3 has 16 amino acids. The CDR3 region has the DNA TGCTGTGCTCGAAACCCCGGGACAGGGGGCACCGGGGAGCTGTTTTTT. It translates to CCARNPGTGGTGELFF.